The present TCR beta chain was sequenced within a study of CD8 T cells in ankylosing spondylitis. Study outcomes and limitations: Disease-linked clones were CD8+ and relatively rare in peripheral blood.

One entry per CDR3 protein results from TCRdb running MiXCR on the 5' RACE reads. The table includes more than 25,000 distinct CDR3 sequences, 14% detected once. This clonotype was counted a few times. Its antigen is unidentified. The V and J ends lost 5 bases and 3 bases respectively, with 17 bases between them. Germline loops: CDR1 SGHVS, CDR2 FQNEAQ. This CDR3 has 15 residues. The receptor's source is a male donor with ankylosing spondylitis or in good health (not recorded which). The source material was blood. V is TRBV7-8 and J is TRBJ2-7; D could derive from TRBD1 or TRBD2 (6 bases each). The DNA of the CDR3 is TGTGCCAGCAGCCTAGAGGGGGGACACTTCTACGAGCAGTACGTC. This encodes CASSLEGGHFYEQYV.